This T cell receptor beta chain is from a study of shared clonotypes between healthy human individuals. Study in general: CD4 naive cells filled three plates per donor, CD4 memory three, CD8 naive two and CD8 memory one.

The germline V and J ends were trimmed by 1 base and 0 bases, with 10 bases remaining between them. Per the germline V gene, CDR1 is MNHEY and CDR2 is SMNVEV (reference sequence). The CDR3 is made up of 16 amino acids. Genomic DNA of each subset was evenly split across several immunoSEQ plates. Sequencing used immunoSEQ multiplex PCR; TCRdb keeps in-frame clones, though not all of them. The table includes roughly 2.4 million clones, nearly 97% detected once. The sequence derives from a man younger than 35 in good health. This rearrangement joins TRBV27 to TRBJ1-5; no definite D call. Sequencing used naive CD4+ T cells sorted from blood. Stated subset: CD45RA+ positively selected. The CDR3 is CASSLFAFDSNQPQHF. The CDR3 DNA reads as TGTGCCAGCAGTTTATTCGCCTTCGATAGCAATCAGCCCCAGCATTTT.